The 25 T cell receptor beta chains presented below share a single source sample, sequenced in a study of blood T cells in healthy people across ages. A second PCR of 7 to 11 cycles used a sample-barcoded 5' primer and a J-beta primer mix. A single record per CDR3 protein comes from TCRdb applying MiXCR to the 5' RACE reads. The sample records approximately 1.5 million distinct CDR3 sequences, 42% being singletons. The specimen sequenced was blood. The receptors derive from a woman aged 18-35 years in good health.

This chain uses TRBV6-6 with TRBJ2-7, with 11 bases lining up with TRBD1. The DNA end is a closer match to TRBJ2-5, so the J assignment may be wrong. The CDR3 covers 15 residues. The germline gives CDR1 MNHNY, CDR2 SVGAGI (reference sequence). The CDR3, as DNA: TGTGCCAGCAGTTACTGGGACAGGGGGGAGGAGACCCAGTACTTC. Translating it yields CASSYWDRGEETQYF.

Only a few counts were recorded for this clonotype. The chain uses TRBV6-5 and TRBJ1-4, with unresolved D. The CDR3 loop spans 12 amino acids. Germline CDR1 reads MNHEY; CDR2 reads SVGAGI. The V end lost 5 bases, the J end lost 11 bases, and 12 bases lay between the germline ends. The CDR3 protein is CASSSGISKLFF. CDR3 nucleotide sequence: TGTGCCAGCAGTAGCGGGATATCTAAACTGTTTTTT.

This clonotype was detected a few times. The chain links TRBV29-1 to TRBJ1-1, with D perhaps matching TRBD1 (5 bases). The CDR3 covers 11 residues. V dropped 4 bases and J dropped 6 bases, with 9 bases sitting between them. Germline lookup yields CDR1 SQVTM and CDR2 ANQGSEA. Here the CDR3 reads CSVVGASEAFF. Written as DNA, the CDR3 is TGCAGCGTTGTAGGGGCTTCTGAAGCTTTCTTT.

This clonotype was detected a few times. The rearrangement joins TRBV7-2 to TRBJ2-5; D remains ambiguous. V dropped 1 base and J dropped 1 base, with 10 bases sitting between them. Germline V gives CDR1 SGHTA, CDR2 FQGNSA. This CDR3 region has 15 residues. The DNA for the CDR3 is TGTGCCAGCAGCTTAGGGGCAGCTTTCCAAGAGACCCAGTACTTC. It is translated as CASSLGAAFQETQYF.

This clonotype has only a few counts. V is TRBV20-1 and J is TRBJ1-2; D not certain. The CDR3 contains 13 residues. V was cut by 4 bases and J by 4 bases, with 13 bases left in between. CDR1 and CDR2 (germline): DFQATT, SNEGSKA (reference sequence). The CDR3 sequence: CSAKLQSSYGYTF. Here the CDR3 DNA reads TGCAGTGCTAAGCTCCAGAGTAGCTATGGCTACACCTTC.

This clonotype was observed at least ten times. This chain uses TRBV7-8 with TRBJ2-1, with D possibly TRBD2 on 7 matching bases. The V and J ends lost 5 bases and 3 bases respectively, with 14 bases between them. The CDR3 runs 15 residues. Germline CDR1 and CDR2: SGHVS and FQNEAQ. The CDR3 sequence is CASSVSGTLYNEQFF. The CDR3 coding sequence is TGTGCCAGCAGCGTCAGCGGGACACTCTACAATGAGCAGTTCTTC.

The chain employs TRBV25-1 and TRBJ2-7; D is possibly TRBD1 (5 bases). The CDR3 length is 14 residues. Germline V lookup: CDR1 MGHDK, CDR2 SYGVNS. V was clipped by 7 bases and J by 0 bases, with 13 bases between them. The CDR3 is CASMDKMSSYEQYF. The CDR3 nucleotides are TGTGCCAGCATGGACAAGATGAGCTCCTACGAGCAGTACTTC.

The rearrangement joins TRBV7-2 to TRBJ2-1; 13 bases fit TRBD2. The ends lost 4 bases at V and 9 bases at J; junction bases unmatched: 3. CDR3 length equals 14 residues. Per germline, CDR1 SGHTA and CDR2 FQGNSA. The CDR3 DNA reads as TGTGCCAGCAGCTCGGGACTAGCGGGACGTGAGCAGTTCTTC. Its protein product is CASSSGLAGREQFF.

The chain is built from TRBV14 and TRBJ2-2; maybe TRBD1 (8 bases). Per the germline V gene, CDR1 is SGHDN and CDR2 is FVKESK. The V end lost 6 bases, the J end lost 4 bases, and 18 bases lay between the germline ends. This CDR3 spans 16 amino acids. CDR3 sequence reads: CASRRETGVRTGELFF. The CDR3 nucleotides read TGTGCCAGCAGGCGGGAGACAGGGGTTCGCACCGGGGAGCTGTTTTTT. Based on the CDR3 plus reference TRBV14 and TRBJ2-2, the full variable domain is EAGVTQFPSHSVIEKGQTVTLRCDPISGHDNLYWYRRVMGKEIKFLLHFVKESKQDESGMPNNRFLAERTGGTYSTLKVQPAELEDSGVYFCASRRETGVRTGELFFGEGSRLTVL.

The chain couples TRBV4-2 to TRBJ1-2; 9 bases agree with TRBD1. V was clipped by 4 bases and J by 7 bases; unmatched bases: 13. CDR3 size: 16 residues. Germline V gives CDR1 LGHNA, CDR2 YNFKEQ. This CDR3 reads CASSRTFGTGTGGYTF. The CDR3 region has the DNA TGTGCCAGCAGCCGAACGTTCGGGACAGGGACTGGTGGCTACACCTTC.

The rearrangement uses TRBV7-3 and TRBJ2-1; 10 bases are a match to TRBD2. The V gene end was trimmed by 2 bases and the J gene end by 8 bases; junction bases not matched to a gene: 12. The CDR3 sequence is 17 residues long. CDR1 is SGHTA and CDR2 is FQGTGA in the germline V gene. This chain's CDR3 is CASSLGLAGGRGYEQFF. The CDR3 DNA reads as TGTGCCAGCAGCTTAGGATTAGCGGGAGGCAGGGGGTATGAGCAGTTCTTC.

This chain links TRBV24-1 with TRBJ2-7; D is perhaps TRBD1 or TRBD2 (5 bases each). Gene TRBJ2-5 matches the end of the DNA better, so the J call may be wrong. Germline CDR1 and CDR2: KGHDR and SFDVKD. The CDR3 consists of 14 residues. The CDR3 DNA sequence: TGTGCCACCAGTGATTCGACCGGGACGAGGACCCAGTACTTC. It yields the protein CATSDSTGTRTQYF.

The rearrangement links TRBV7-9 to TRBJ1-2, with D perhaps matching TRBD1 (5 bases). The CDR3 length is 18 residues. The V end lost 5 bases, the J end lost 0 bases, and 22 bases lay between the germline ends. Germline CDR1 reads SEHNR; CDR2 reads FQNEAQ (reference sequence). This CDR3 is CASSQPQGRKTANYGYTF. CDR3 in DNA: TGTGCCAGCAGCCAGCCTCAGGGTCGGAAGACCGCTAACTATGGCTACACCTTC.

The CDR3 sequence: CASSSLSGGHNEQFF. The CDR3 DNA sequence: TGTGCCAGCAGCTCCCTTTCGGGGGGACACAATGAGCAGTTCTTC. The chain is built from TRBV7-3 and TRBJ2-1, with 7 bases fitting TRBD2. The germline gives CDR1 SGHTA, CDR2 FQGTGA. The CDR3 spans 15 residues. Trimming took 4 bases from V and 5 from J; bases not matched to a gene: 8.

This clonotype was seen a few times. CDR3 residues: CASSPGTSSVNEQFF. The DNA of the CDR3 is TGTGCCAGCAGCCCGGGGACTAGCTCGGTCAATGAGCAGTTCTTC. The chain uses TRBV7-2 and TRBJ2-1; 9 nucleotides line up with TRBD2. Losses at the gene ends were 5 bases for V and 6 bases for J; bases not matched to a gene: 8. Germline values: CDR1 SGHTA, CDR2 FQGNSA. The CDR3 is 15 amino acids.

This chain connects TRBV5-1 to TRBJ1-2, with TRBD1 identical over 7 bases. The germline gives CDR1 SGHRS, CDR2 YFSETQ. This CDR3 has 15 amino acids. After removal of 4 bases from V and 7 bases from J, the junction contained 13 bases not matched to a gene. CDR3 sequence: CASSMELTGASGYTF. The CDR3 region has the DNA TGCGCCAGCAGCATGGAACTAACAGGGGCCTCTGGCTACACCTTC.

The chain has TRBV10-3 and TRBJ1-1, with TRBD1 identical over 7 bases. V lost 6 bases and J lost 0; bases outside the gene matches: 7. CDR3 length: 15 amino acids. CDR1 and CDR2 (germline): ENHRY, SYGVKD. The CDR3 DNA sequence: TGTGCCATCAGCCAGACAGGGTTGGTGAACACTGAAGCTTTCTTT. As protein: CAISQTGLVNTEAFF.

The chain carries TRBV2 and TRBJ2-5; no firm D call. In germline, CDR1 is SNHLY, CDR2 FYNNEI. The CDR3 is 13 residues long. The V and J ends lost 7 bases and 2 bases respectively, with 11 bases between them. CDR3 protein: CASTLVGQETQYF. The DNA for the CDR3 is TGTGCCAGCACTCTGGTGGGGCAAGAGACCCAGTACTTC. The whole variable domain, filled in from reference TRBV2 and TRBJ2-5, reads EPEVTQTPSHQVTQMGQEVILRCVPISNHLYFYWYRQILGQKVEFLVSFYNNEISEKSEIFDDQFSVERPDGSNFTLKIRSTKLEDSAMYFCASTLVGQETQYFGPGTRLLVL.

In its sample, this clonotype was seen a few times. The chain carries TRBV7-2 and TRBJ2-3, with D possibly being TRBD1 or TRBD2 (5 bases each). Germline V lookup: CDR1 SGHTA, CDR2 FQGNSA. The V end was cut by 6 bases, the J end by 2 bases, with 15 bases between. The CDR3 is 15 residues long. The CDR3 reads CASSWDLPSTDTQYF. CDR3 nucleotides: TGTGCCAGCAGTTGGGACCTGCCATCCACAGATACGCAGTATTTT. The complete variable domain, with remaining parts taken from reference TRBV7-2 and TRBJ2-3, reads GAGVSQSPSNKVTEKGKDVELRCDPISGHTALYWYRQSLGQGLEFLIYFQGNSAPDKSGLPSDRFSAERTGGSVSTLTIQRTQQEDSAVYLCASSWDLPSTDTQYFGPGTRLTVL.

The chain combines TRBV6-6 with TRBJ1-2; D perhaps matches TRBD1 (5 bases). Germline V gene sequence: CDR1 MNHNY, CDR2 SVGAGI (reference sequence). CDR3 size: 14 residues. The ends were cut back, 7 bases at V and 5 bases at J, with 17 bases in the middle. The CDR3 here is CASNRDSTRYGYTF. CDR3 DNA: TGTGCCAGCAATCGGGACTCCACTCGTTATGGCTACACCTTC.

The chain links TRBV9 to TRBJ2-6; D remains ambiguous. In germline, CDR1 is SGDLS, CDR2 YYNGEE. The CDR3 runs to 15 residues. Trimming removed 1 base from V and 4 bases from J, with 9 bases in between. CDR3 in amino acids: CASSVLGTGANVLTF. The DNA for the CDR3 is TGTGCCAGCAGCGTACTGGGTACCGGGGCCAACGTCCTGACTTTC.

This clonotype was seen a few times. This chain links TRBV12-3 or TRBV12-4 with TRBJ1-2, with a possible D match to TRBD1 (5 bases). This CDR3 has 13 amino acids. Deletions cut 3 bases from V and 8 bases from J, with 13 bases between. The CDR3 nucleotides read TGTGCCAGCAGTTTTGAGGGGAAGGGCGGCTACACCTTC. This sequence encodes CASSFEGKGGYTF.

A single count supports this clonotype. J is TRBJ2-1 and V is TRBV5-1; TRBD2 agrees at 8 bases. V shed 4 bases and J 7 bases; nucleotides not matched to a gene: 16. The germline gives CDR1 SGHRS, CDR2 YFSETQ. The CDR3 extends over 17 amino acids. The CDR3 nucleotides are TGCGCCAGCAGCCAGGTTAGCGGGGCGGTCTCCCAAAATGAGCAGTTCTTC. It specifies CASSQVSGAVSQNEQFF.

This clonotype was recorded a few times. This chain joins TRBV7-9 and TRBJ1-6; no definite D call. The CDR3 covers 12 residues. V was cut by 4 bases and J by 11 bases, with 9 bases left in between. Per germline, CDR1 SEHNR and CDR2 FQNEAQ (reference sequence). CDR3 sequence: CASSSRGTPLHF. The CDR3 DNA is TGTGCCAGCAGCTCGCGCGGCACACCCCTCCACTTT.

This sequence joins TRBV7-8 and TRBJ2-3; D might be TRBD2 (5 bases). Looked up from germline, CDR1 is SGHVS and CDR2 is FQNEAQ. V lost 5 bases and J lost 1, with 13 bases in between. The CDR3 contains 15 residues. The CDR3 nucleotides are TGTGCCAGCAGCCAGGCGGGTTTTGGCACAGATACGCAGTATTTT. Translation gives CASSQAGFGTDTQYF.